The next 4 T cell receptor beta chains were all read from a single sample in a study of blood T cell repertoires in COVID-19 (dated by TCRdb to about 2020). Receptor libraries were prepared by the immunoSEQ multiplex PCR assay. TCRdb holds this immuneACCESS table with in-frame rearrangements only. Some clones are missing; in checked studies, unresolved V genes explain under half, and the rest has no known cause. Present in this sample are 400,000 or so clones, about 90% of which were seen just once. The top ten constitute about 0.6% of the sample. Sequenced: PBMCs or T cells enriched from blood (not recorded which). The receptors come from a man aged 18 to 30 who had recovered from COVID-19.

The J gene is TRBJ2-7, the V gene TRBV18, with 10 nucleotides matching TRBD2. V was pared by 2 bases and J by 2 bases, with 3 bases of the junction left unmatched. Germline V CDR1 and CDR2: KGHSH, LQKENI. CDR3 length equals 15 residues. The CDR3 DNA sequence: TGTGCCAGCTCACCAACTAGCGGGGACCCCTACGAGCAGTACTTC. This codes for CASSPTSGDPYEQYF.

This chain joins TRBV11-2 and TRBJ1-1; 7 bases map to TRBD1. The CDR3 is made up of 17 amino acids. Looked up from germline, CDR1 is SGHAT and CDR2 is FQNNGV. J was trimmed by 0 bases and V by 4 bases; bases with no gene match: 11. The CDR3 sequence: CASSYLTGQLVNTEAFF. In DNA form, the CDR3 reads TGTGCCAGCAGCTATTTGACAGGGCAGTTGGTGAACACTGAAGCTTTCTTT. Together with reference TRBV11-2 and TRBJ1-1, the CDR3 gives the full variable domain: EAGVAQSPRYKIIEKRQSVAFWCNPISGHATLYWYQQILGQGPKLLIQFQNNGVVDDSQLPKDRFSAERLKGVDSTLKIQPAKLEDSAVYLCASSYLTGQLVNTEAFFGQGTRLTVV.

This chain uses TRBV7-9 with TRBJ2-5; a possible D gene is TRBD1 (6 bases). The CDR3 has 13 residues. Trimming took 2 bases from V and 5 from J, leaving 9 bases between them. CDR1 and CDR2 (germline): SEHNR, FQNEAQ (reference sequence). The CDR3 DNA follows: TGTGCCAGCAGCTTATCAGGGGTGGAGACCCAGTACTTC. This encodes CASSLSGVETQYF.

In its sample, this clone was seen a few times. The V call is TRBV10-2, the J call TRBJ2-2, with D possibly matching TRBD2 (5 bases). This CDR3 is 13 amino acids long. The germline CDR1 and CDR2 sequences are WSHSY and SAAADI. V dropped 0 bases and J dropped 7 bases, with 6 bases sitting between them. This CDR3 is CASSESGGGELFF. CDR3 sequence (DNA): TGCGCCAGCAGTGAGTCCGGAGGCGGGGAGCTGTTTTTT.